Included here is one TCR beta chain sequence, with context. The data derive from a study of control samples from healthy donors and cancer patients. Profiling relied on immunoSEQ multiplex PCR, and the TCRdb table lists in-frame clones only, not all of them. This sample has 150,000 to 200,000 clones, with 91% found just once. The CDR3 is 18 residues long. Germline V lookup: CDR1 SGHTA, CDR2 FQGNSA. Germline trimming cut 0 bases from V and 0 bases from J; bases unmatched to any gene: 6. V gene TRBV7-2 combines with J gene TRBJ2-3, with 10 bases lining up with TRBD2. The sequenced sample was blood. This receptor was identified in a young woman in good health. The CDR3 spells CASSLAQLAGGSTDTQYF. The CDR3 DNA reads as TGTGCCAGCAGCTTAGCGCAATTAGCGGGAGGAAGCACAGATACGCAGTATTTT.